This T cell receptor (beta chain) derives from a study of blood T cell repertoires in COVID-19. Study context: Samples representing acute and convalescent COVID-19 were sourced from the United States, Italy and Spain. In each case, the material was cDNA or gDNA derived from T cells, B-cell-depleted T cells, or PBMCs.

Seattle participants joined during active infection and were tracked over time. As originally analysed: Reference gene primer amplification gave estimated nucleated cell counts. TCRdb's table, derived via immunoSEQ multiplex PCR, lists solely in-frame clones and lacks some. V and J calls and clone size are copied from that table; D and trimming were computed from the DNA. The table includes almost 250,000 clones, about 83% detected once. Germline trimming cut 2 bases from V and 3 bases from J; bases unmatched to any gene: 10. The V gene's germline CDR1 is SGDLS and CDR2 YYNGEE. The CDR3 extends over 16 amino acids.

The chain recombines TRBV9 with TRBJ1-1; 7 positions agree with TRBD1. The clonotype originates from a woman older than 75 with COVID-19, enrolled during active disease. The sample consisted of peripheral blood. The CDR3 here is CASSVGDSPRYTEAFF. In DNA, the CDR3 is TGTGCCAGCAGCGTGGGGGACAGTCCTAGGTACACTGAAGCTTTCTTT.